This T cell receptor (beta chain) was recorded in a study of cytomegalovirus exposure and HLA in healthy donors. PCR primers comprised 60 Vbeta and 13 Jbeta primers. Sequencing used immunoSEQ multiplex PCR; TCRdb keeps in-frame clones, though not all of them. The sample carries about 200,000 clones, around 80% recorded once. Broader study findings: Previously analyzed data showed that most TCR beta V segments were productive at a frequency of about 87% or about 30%.

This CDR3 has 14 residues. The V end was cut by 0 bases, the J end by 4 bases, with 12 bases between. Germline CDR1 reads GTSNPN; CDR2 reads SVGIG (reference sequence). Remarks on this clone: Its antigen is currently unknown.

The clonotype comes from a woman aged 40 to 50 in good health and CMV-seronegative. This chain connects TRBV30 to TRBJ1-2, with D possibly matching TRBD1 (5 bases). Sequencing used PBMCs. CDR3 protein: CAWSVPDRVYGYTF. CDR3 DNA sequence: TGTGCCTGGAGTGTACCCGACAGAGTCTATGGCTACACCTTC.